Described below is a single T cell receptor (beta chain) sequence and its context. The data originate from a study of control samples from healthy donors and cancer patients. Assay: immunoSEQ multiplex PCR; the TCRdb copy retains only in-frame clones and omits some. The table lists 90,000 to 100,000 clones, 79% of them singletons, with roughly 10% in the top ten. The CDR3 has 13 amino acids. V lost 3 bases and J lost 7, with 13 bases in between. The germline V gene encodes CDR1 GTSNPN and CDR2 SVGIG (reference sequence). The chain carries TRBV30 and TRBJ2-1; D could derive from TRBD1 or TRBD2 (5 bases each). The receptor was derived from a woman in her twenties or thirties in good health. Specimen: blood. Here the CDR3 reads CAWRGWGLNEQFF. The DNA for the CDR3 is TGTGCCTGGAGAGGGTGGGGGTTGAATGAGCAGTTCTTC.